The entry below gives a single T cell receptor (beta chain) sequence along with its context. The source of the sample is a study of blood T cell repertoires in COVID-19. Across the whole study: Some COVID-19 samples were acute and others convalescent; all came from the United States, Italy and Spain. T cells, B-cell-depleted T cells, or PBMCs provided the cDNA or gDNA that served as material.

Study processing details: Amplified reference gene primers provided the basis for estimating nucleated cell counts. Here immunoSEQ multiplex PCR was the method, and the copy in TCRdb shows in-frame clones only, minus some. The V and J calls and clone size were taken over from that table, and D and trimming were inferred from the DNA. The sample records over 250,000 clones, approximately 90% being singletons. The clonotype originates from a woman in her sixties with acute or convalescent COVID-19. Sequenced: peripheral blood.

CDR3 DNA: TGTGCCAGCAGCAAGGGACAGGGGGTTATGGACGAGCAGTACTTC. Translating gives CASSKGQGVMDEQYF. This sequence joins TRBV5-8 and TRBJ2-7; TRBD1 matches 11 bases. This CDR3 region has 15 residues. Trimming at V came to 4 bases and at J to 5 bases, leaving 8 bases not matched to a gene. Germline assignment: CDR1 SGHTS and CDR2 YDEGEE.